The TCR beta chain under discussion was sequenced for a study of blood T cell repertoires in COVID-19. The CDR3 consists of 13 residues. V was cut by 1 base and J by 1 base, with 4 bases left in between. Germline CDR1 and CDR2: SEHNR and FQNEAQ (reference sequence). Assay used: immunoSEQ multiplex PCR; TCRdb lists only in-frame clones, some missing. Of 150,000 to 170,000 clones in the sample, 75% to 85% were seen once. This clone was picked up many times. The TCR was taken from a woman in her fifties or sixties with COVID-19, enrolled during active disease. Sequenced sample: peripheral blood. The V call is TRBV7-9, the J call TRBJ1-1; the D is unclear. CDR3: CASSLEQNTEAFF. In nucleotides, the CDR3 is TGTGCCAGCAGCTTAGAACAGAACACTGAAGCTTTCTTT.